This T cell receptor (beta chain) was captured by sequencing in a study of chemoradiotherapy in HPV16-positive cancers. The study's findings and limits: Candidate HPV-specific clones and E7-related TCR motifs grew in tumor during treatment. Better recurrence-free survival went with HPV-responsive T-cell expansion in HPV16-positive patients.

As for this clone: Its specificity is unknown. An end of the junction differs from the germline gene, which may be a read error.

Sequenced by immunoSEQ multiplex PCR; TCRdb stores in-frame clones only, minus some. This sample has around 10,000 clones, with about 80% found just once. Germline V lookup: CDR1 LNHDA, CDR2 SQIVND (reference sequence). This CDR3 has 16 residues. J is TRBJ2-2 and V is TRBV19; TRBD1 matches at 7 bases. This TCR derives from a human donor with HPV-associated anogenital cancer. The source material was blood, sampled from a patient who underwent chemoradiotherapy. CDR3 loop: CASSAIPGQNAGELFF. Here the CDR3 DNA reads TGTGCCAGTAGTGCCATTCCGGGACAGAACGCCGGGGAGCTGTTTTTT.